The entry that follows covers one TCR beta chain sequence. This clonotype was seen ten or more times. Its antigen remains unidentified. Qualities for individual bases were not recorded, and no much larger clone is one base off. This entry comes from a study of regulatory T cells in long-lasting Graves disease (dated by TCRdb to the early 2020s). Concerning the study at large: Antithyroid drugs had been taken for less than 3 months by newly diagnosed Graves' disease patients. Persistent Graves' disease patients were compared with newly diagnosed Graves' disease patients by peripheral blood TCR sequencing and RNA sequencing. The study took place in China and was registered as a clinical trial. A total of around 35 samples were covered by TCR sequencing, comprising approximately 13 persistent and about 20 newly diagnosed Graves' disease patients.

CDR1 LNHNV and CDR2 YYDKDF are derived from the germline V gene (reference sequence). V was cut back by 5 bases and J by 0 bases, leaving a gap of 13 bases between them. Counted from cysteine to phenylalanine, this CDR3 has 15 amino acids. Only the CDR3 DNA is retained, 45 bases long and in frame from the first base. Libraries came from multiplex PCR. The sequencer listed for this sample is Illumina HiSeq 4000. To build TCR beta libraries, CDR3 regions were amplified by Arm-PCR using iRepertoire HTBI primers. Gel purification was performed on PCR products prior to sequencing. As for how the authors treated the data: Across samples, roughly 60 TRBV and 13 to 15 TRBJ segments were identified and used for gene usage analysis of CDR3 amino acid clonotypes. COPE and FqMerger were used to merge filtered high-quality paired reads into contigs. BLAST was used to align contigs to IMGT TRBV, TRBD and TRBJ reference genes, and CDR3 was defined according to IMGT. Any clonotype with a frequency above 0.1% was counted as a highly expanded clone. Shannon entropy served as the measure of repertoire diversity, while the Gini coefficient captured V-J evenness. A clonotype was considered public if more than one individual shared it. The public reads were reanalyzed by TCRdb: fastp trimming at Q25, MiXCR alignment, in-frame beta chains only. Identical CDR3 proteins give one entry, which carries the most common genes and DNA. These V and J calls originate from TCRdb's pipeline instead of the authors' own analysis. This sample gives a few hundred thousand distinct CDR3 sequences in total; around 11% of them show up just once. Clones ranked in the top ten supply 15% to 20% of the sample.

The time point label on this specimen signifies: newly diagnosed GD, antithyroid drugs for less than 3 months. RNA was extracted from PBMCs in TRIzol for both TCR sequencing and RNA sequencing. The diagnosis of Graves' disease was made according to American Thyroid Association guidelines. The patients came from an endocrinology department in Xi'an, China. From each patient, roughly 9 milliliters of peripheral blood was collected into an EDTA anticoagulant tube. Ficoll Paque Plus density gradient separation was used to isolate PBMCs, and no additional T cell sorting was done. An Agilent 2100 Bioanalyzer and agarose gel were used to check RNA quality, while a NanoDrop 2000 measured RNA concentration. Broader findings and caveats from the paper: Patients with persistent disease shared more public clonotypes (around 2,500) than newly diagnosed patients did (more than 900). Sequencing and analysis were restricted to the TCR beta chain. Persistent disease showed preferential use of TRBV28, TRBJ1-2 and TRBJ2-5, whereas newly diagnosed disease favored TRBV20-1 and TRBJ2-1. Lower TCR Shannon entropy and fewer highly expanded clones were observed in persistent Graves' disease patients than in newly diagnosed patients, which suggested clonal expansion. The small sample size was acknowledged by the authors as a limitation that may reduce accuracy. Because the primary lesion, thyroid tissue, could not be accessed, the study looked at peripheral blood alone.

A further study also used this sample, focusing on T cells in Graves' hyperthyroidism and ophthalmopathy. Reported in the second study: Stable Graves' hyperthyroidism was defined as the absence of progression to ophthalmopathy over 18 months of follow-up. Hyperthyroidism patients were aged 18 to 65 years and newly diagnosed, with disease duration of less than 2 months. The study excluded patients with uncontrolled infections, other autoimmune diseases, pregnancy or lactation. Clinical symptoms, serum thyroxine and TRAb, thyroid ultrasound, and orbital computed tomography formed the basis for the diagnoses. A first-round RT-PCR of the TCR CDR3 used the HTBI primer set with the Qiagen OneStep RT-PCR kit. Blood samples also contained most of the expanded thyroid clonotypes (frequency above 0.001), which suggests that blood repertoires may reflect thyroid immune responses. A model built on a 13 V-J signature distinguished ophthalmopathy from stable hyperthyroidism, reaching over 85% sensitivity and 81% to 83% specificity in cross-validation and 80%/75% in testing. In validation, progression to ophthalmopathy was predicted by the model with around 71% sensitivity and about 72% specificity, a median of 6.5 months before onset. A discovery cohort of about 100 patients, fewer than 50 with Graves' ophthalmopathy and fewer than 65 with stable Graves' hyperthyroidism, was used to find distinguishing TCR V-J signatures. Whether ophthalmopathy could be predicted prospectively was tested in an independent validation cohort made up of about 18 hyperthyroidism patients plus 17 patients who later progressed to ophthalmopathy. The 100 discovery patients were divided at random into training and test sets in a 7:3 ratio. The study also compared thyroid tissue and blood T-cell repertoires from five or six Graves' hyperthyroidism patients. After blood sampling, hyperthyroidism patients were treated with methimazole at a starting dose of 30 mg daily, and ophthalmopathy patients were treated with high-dose intravenous methylprednisolone. A second multiplex PCR round built the libraries, followed by size selection and purification. Paired-end sequencing of the libraries was performed with 100 bp reads on an Illumina HiSeq2000. Raw data were processed with SOAPnuke, discarding reads with adapters, uncalled bases, mean Phred below 15, or no exact constant-primer or identifier match. High-quality paired reads were merged using COPE v1.2.5, and each unique nucleotide sequence was defined as a clonotype. Clonotypes were aligned to IMGT TRBV, TRBD and TRBJ reference segments using MiTCR v1.1. The analysis included only V-J combinations with a frequency above 0.0001, which together covered approximately 99% of the repertoires. The TCS score was defined as the ratio of F50 (clonal expansion) to E x V (chaos), calculated using BLOSUM62-based TCRdist between CDR3 peptides within each V-J. Welch's t-statistics and random forest reduced approximately 520 V-J features to 10 to 15, which were used in a naive Bayes classifier (R e1071). Sample size was not statistically predetermined, and blinding of investigators to group allocation was not performed. The paper reports TCR Vbeta CDR3 sequencing of roughly 140 peripheral blood samples: 40 or so ophthalmopathy, over 70 hyperthyroidism and 17 progressor patients.

This clonotype originated in a woman younger than 35 with Graves disease. Donor details come from another sample of the same person, matched by shared clones. The chain couples TRBV15 to TRBJ1-1, with no D gene named confidently. The specimen comprised peripheral blood mononuclear cells (PBMCs), sampled at new diagnosis, from a patient treated with antithyroid drugs. The nucleotides read TGTGCCACCAGCCCGTCGAGCAGTTTGAACACTGAAGCTTTCTTT. The encoded protein is CATSPSSSLNTEAFF.